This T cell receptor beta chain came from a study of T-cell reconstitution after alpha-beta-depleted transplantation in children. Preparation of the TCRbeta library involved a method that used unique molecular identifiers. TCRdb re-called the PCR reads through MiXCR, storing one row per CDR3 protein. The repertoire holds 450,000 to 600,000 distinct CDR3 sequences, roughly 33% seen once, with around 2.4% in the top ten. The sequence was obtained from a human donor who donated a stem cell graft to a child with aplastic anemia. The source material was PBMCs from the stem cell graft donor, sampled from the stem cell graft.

Here the CDR3 DNA reads TGTGCCAGCAGTTCGACAGATGAAAAACTGTTTTTT. Translating gives CASSSTDEKLFF. The J gene is TRBJ1-4, the V gene TRBV12-3 or TRBV12-4, with a weak D call TRBD1 (5 bases). Trimming pared 4 bases from V and 6 bases from J, leaving 6 bases between. The length of the CDR3 is 12 residues.